Below, 27 T cell receptor beta chains from the same sample are listed, as sequenced in a study of blood T cell repertoires in COVID-19. Produced via immunoSEQ multiplex PCR; TCRdb's table is partial and in-frame only. This table has just over 250,000 clones, 80% to 90% appearing once. The material sequenced was PBMCs or T cells enriched from blood (not recorded which). The receptors were sampled from a man younger than 40 with acute COVID-19.

This clone has a handful of counts. The V gene is TRBV3-1 (or the pseudogene TRBV3-2), the J gene TRBJ2-2; TRBD1 matches at 8 bases. Per the germline V gene, CDR1 is LGHDT and CDR2 is YNNKEL (reference sequence). The V and J ends lost 4 bases and 6 bases, in that order; junction bases with no gene match: 7. This CDR3 spans 15 amino acids. DNA of the CDR3: TGTGCCAGCAGCCTTGCAGGGGGCAAGGCCGGGGAGCTGTTTTTT. This encodes CASSLAGGKAGELFF.

The V call is TRBV10-2, the J call TRBJ1-6; 8 bases align to TRBD1. V trimming: 5 bases; J trimming: 8 bases; junction bases outside the gene matches: 8. Germline loops: CDR1 WSHSY, CDR2 SAAADI. The CDR3 has 15 residues. CDR3 sequence reads: CASSRQGSSDSPLHF. The CDR3 region has the DNA TGCGCCAGCAGTAGACAGGGGAGTTCGGATTCACCCCTCCACTTT.

This clone was seen a few times. This chain links TRBV28 with TRBJ2-1, with D uncertain. The V end lost 7 bases, the J end lost 5 bases, and 6 bases lay between the germline ends. Germline-derived CDR1 and CDR2 are MDHEN and SYDVKM. The CDR3 is 11 residues long. CDR3 bases: TGTGCCAGCATTATAAACAATGAGCAGTTCTTC. This codes for CASIINNEQFF.

V is TRBV30 and J is TRBJ1-1, with 7 bases aligning to TRBD1. The CDR3 covers 14 residues. The V gene's germline CDR1 is GTSNPN and CDR2 SVGIG (reference sequence). Unmatched junction bases numbered 9, after V lost 3 bases and J lost 5 bases. CDR3 loop: CAWRNRGGGTEAFF. The CDR3 coding sequence is TGTGCCTGGAGGAACAGGGGAGGTGGGACTGAAGCTTTCTTT.

The sample holds many counts of this clone. The chain uses TRBV6-4 and TRBJ2-1, with 11 positions matching TRBD1. The V gene end was trimmed by 2 bases and the J gene end by 6 bases; junction bases not matched to a gene: 0. The CDR3 has 14 amino acids. In germline, CDR1 is MRHNA, CDR2 SNTAGT. In DNA form, the CDR3 reads TGTGCCAGCAGTGACGGGACAGGGGGCAATGAGCAGTTCTTC. Amino acids: CASSDGTGGNEQFF.

The chain joins TRBV7-2 to TRBJ2-6; possibly TRBD1 for D (5 bases). Germline CDR1 reads SGHTA; CDR2 reads FQGNSA. V lost 3 bases and J lost 2, with 11 bases in between. The CDR3 extends over 16 amino acids. This chain's CDR3 is CASSFLAGTGANVLTF. The CDR3 DNA follows: TGTGCCAGCAGCTTCTTGGCAGGGACTGGGGCCAACGTCCTGACTTTC.

V usage is TRBV6-5 and J usage is TRBJ1-2; maybe TRBD1 (5 bases). The CDR3 runs to 14 residues. Looked up from germline, CDR1 is MNHEY and CDR2 is SVGAGI. V was clipped by 7 bases and J by 2 bases, with 14 bases between them. In nucleotides, the CDR3 is TGTGCCAGCATCCCGGGGGGGGTGAACTATGGCTACACCTTC. This gives the protein CASIPGGVNYGYTF.

Ten or more counts support this clone. This chain links TRBV4-3 with TRBJ2-6, with 10 bases that match TRBD1. This CDR3 is built from 17 residues. Germline CDR1 LGHNA, CDR2 YSLEER. J lost 4 bases, V lost 5 bases, and 8 bases had no gene match. The CDR3 loop reads CASSASTGGSGANVLTF. CDR3 bases: TGCGCCAGCAGCGCCTCGACAGGGGGCTCCGGGGCCAACGTCCTGACTTTC.

The chain combines TRBV28 with TRBJ2-1, with 7 positions matching TRBD2. From germline, CDR1 is MDHEN and CDR2 SYDVKM. CDR3 length: 14 amino acids. Trimming cost V 6 bases and J 2 bases; bases outside gene matches: 4. CDR3 amino acids: CASSRGVPYNEQFF. The CDR3 DNA follows: TGTGCCAGCAGCCGGGGGGTACCCTACAATGAGCAGTTCTTC. Using reference TRBV28 and TRBJ2-1 for the parts outside the CDR3, the full variable domain is DVKVTQSSRYLVKRTGEKVFLECVQDMDHENMFWYRQDPGLGLRLIYFSYDVKMKEKGDIPEGYSVSREKKERFSLILESASTNQTSMYLCASSRGVPYNEQFFGPGTRLTVL.

The table lists this clone with a count of one. The chain has TRBV7-9 and TRBJ2-5; D not resolved. The germline gives CDR1 SEHNR, CDR2 FQNEAQ (reference sequence). The CDR3 totals 13 residues. V lost 4 bases and J lost 4, with 10 bases in between. Here the CDR3 reads CASSSLNRETQYF. CDR3 sequence (DNA): TGTGCCAGCAGCTCGTTAAATCGAGAGACCCAGTACTTC.

V is TRBV10-2 and J is TRBJ2-1, with 8 bases aligning to TRBD2. The CDR3 loop spans 11 amino acids. The germline gives CDR1 WSHSY, CDR2 SAAADI. Trimming removed 4 bases from V and 10 bases from J; junction bases left unmatched: 0. DNA for the CDR3: TGCGCCAGCAGTGTAGCGGGAGAGCAGTTCTTC. Its translation is CASSVAGEQFF.

The chain links TRBV19 to TRBJ1-5; D is uncertain. V dropped 3 bases and J dropped 0 bases, with 9 bases sitting between them. The CDR3 spans 15 residues. Germline V CDR1 and CDR2: LNHDA, SQIVND (reference sequence). The CDR3 sequence is CASSIRESSNQPQHF. In DNA form, the CDR3 reads TGTGCCAGTAGTATCCGGGAGAGTAGCAATCAGCCCCAGCATTTT.

The chain couples TRBV5-4 to TRBJ2-2, with D tentatively TRBD2 (5 bases). Trimming cost V 1 base and J 4 bases, with 11 bases left between them. CDR1 and CDR2 (germline): SGHNT, YYREEE (reference sequence). The CDR3 consists of 15 residues. CDR3 protein: CASSLKRAGTGELFF. The DNA for the CDR3 is TGTGCCAGCAGCTTGAAGAGGGCGGGCACCGGGGAGCTGTTTTTT.

The chain uses TRBV14 and TRBJ2-3; 8 bases align to TRBD2. The CDR3 is 16 residues long. V dropped 1 base and J dropped 9; count of bases not matched to a gene: 12. Looked up from germline, CDR1 is SGHDN and CDR2 is FVKESK. The chain's CDR3 is CASSQGISGGRETQYF. CDR3 DNA: TGTGCCAGCAGCCAAGGGATCAGCGGGGGAAGGGAGACGCAGTATTTT.

This sequence joins TRBV27 and TRBJ2-3, with 14 bases lining up with TRBD2. Trimming took 4 bases from V and 2 from J; bases not matched to a gene: 8. Germline-derived CDR1 and CDR2 are MNHEY and SMNVEV (reference sequence). This CDR3 spans 18 amino acids. Here the CDR3 DNA reads TGTGCCAGCAGTTCCGGGACTAGCGGGGGCCTACTCACAGATACGCAGTATTTT. The encoded protein is CASSSGTSGGLLTDTQYF.

J is TRBJ2-1 and V is TRBV7-2, with 12 bases fitting TRBD2. The germline CDR1 and CDR2 sequences are SGHTA and FQGNSA. CDR3 size: 16 residues. V gave up 5 bases and J gave up 6 bases; unmatched junction bases: 8. The CDR3 nucleotides read TGTGCCAGCAGCCTTCGGACTAGCGGGATCCCCAATGAGCAGTTCTTC. This translates into CASSLRTSGIPNEQFF.

The chain links TRBV10-1 to TRBJ2-2; D might be TRBD2 (6 bases). CDR1 and CDR2 from the germline V gene are WNHNN and SYGVQD (reference sequence). This CDR3 is built from 15 residues. The ends were cut back, 5 bases at V and 2 bases at J, with 12 bases in the middle. The CDR3 nucleotides are TGCGCCAGCAGTCCGATCGGGGGAAACACCGGGGAGCTGTTTTTT. Its translation: CASSPIGGNTGELFF.

The genes are TRBV3-1 (or the pseudogene TRBV3-2) and TRBJ1-1; 8 bases align to TRBD1. Germline V CDR1 and CDR2: LGHDT, YNNKEL (reference sequence). The CDR3 runs 16 residues. Trimming took 3 bases from V and 3 from J; bases not matched to a gene: 9. CDR3 in DNA: TGTGCCAGCAGCCACACCGCAGGGGGCAAGTACACTGAAGCTTTCTTT. It specifies CASSHTAGGKYTEAFF.

The rearrangement joins TRBV28 to TRBJ1-4; 7 nucleotides agree with TRBD1. Germline trimming cut 8 bases from V and 0 bases from J; bases unmatched to any gene: 9. The CDR3 has 16 residues. CDR1 is MDHEN and CDR2 is SYDVKM in the germline V gene. The CDR3 protein is CASLRDRGTTNEKLFF. The DNA of the CDR3 is TGTGCCAGCCTCCGGGACAGAGGTACAACTAATGAAAAACTGTTTTTT.

The chain carries TRBV4-3 and TRBJ1-2, with D maybe TRBD1 (6 bases). The V gene's germline CDR1 is LGHNA and CDR2 YSLEER. The CDR3 contains 16 residues. The germline V and J ends were trimmed by 2 bases and 6 bases, with 19 bases remaining between them. DNA for the CDR3: TGCGCCAGCAGCCAAAAAAGGGGGGGGAGTGTGGATGGCTACACCTTC. It translates to CASSQKRGGSVDGYTF.

The chain combines TRBV12-5 with TRBJ2-2, with 8 nucleotides matching TRBD2. The CDR3 has 15 amino acids. CDR1 and CDR2 from the germline V gene are LGHNT and FRNRAP. V lost 2 bases, J lost 4 bases, and 3 bases stayed unmatched. Here the CDR3 reads CASGLLAGSTGELFF. The CDR3 DNA is TGTGCTAGTGGTTTGTTAGCGGGAAGCACCGGGGAGCTGTTTTTT.

The table lists this clone with a few counts. The rearrangement joins TRBV5-8 to TRBJ1-2, with TRBD1 identical over 10 bases. In germline, CDR1 is SGHTS, CDR2 YDEGEE. CDR3 size: 15 residues. J gave up 6 bases and V 2 bases, and 7 bases lay outside the gene matches. The CDR3 nucleotides read TGTGCCAGCAGCTTAACGGACAGGGGGTTTGATGGCTACACCTTC. Translation gives CASSLTDRGFDGYTF.

The genes are TRBV3-1 (or the pseudogene TRBV3-2) and TRBJ1-1, with D possibly TRBD1 on 5 matching bases. V was clipped by 5 bases and J by 10 bases, with 11 bases between them. Germline V lookup: CDR1 LGHDT, CDR2 YNNKEL (reference sequence). The CDR3 spans 11 residues. The chain's CDR3 is CASSSVGGAFF. CDR3 in DNA: TGTGCCAGCAGCTCGGTGGGGGGAGCTTTCTTT.

This clone was detected ten times or more. The CDR3 spells CASSLWAPNEKLFF. CDR3 DNA sequence: TGTGCCAGCAGCTTATGGGCACCCAATGAAAAACTGTTTTTT. This sequence joins TRBV5-8 and TRBJ1-4; D is uncertain. The CDR3 covers 14 residues. V lost 2 bases, J lost 5 bases, and 10 bases lay in between. Germline-derived CDR1 and CDR2 are SGHTS and YDEGEE.

This clone was counted at least ten times. The chain recombines TRBV21-1 with TRBJ2-3; the tabulated D call, TRBD2, remains unverified against the DNA. TRBV21-1 is classified as a pseudogene. The CDR3 spans 15 residues. The CDR3 DNA reads TGTGCCAGCAATTGGGCTAGCGGGAGAAGAGATACGCAGTATTTT. Its translation: CASNWASGRRDTQYF.

V and J are TRBV28 and TRBJ2-7; TRBD1 aligns across 8 bases. There are 15 residues in the CDR3. V lost 6 bases and J lost 4; bases outside the gene matches: 11. The germline gives CDR1 MDHEN, CDR2 SYDVKM. CDR3 coding DNA: TGTGCCAGCAGCCCAGAAGGCAGGGGGCGGTACGAGCAGTACGTC. It is translated as CASSPEGRGRYEQYV.

This clone was observed a few times. The rearrangement uses TRBV11-1 and TRBJ1-1; D is perhaps TRBD1 (5 bases). The CDR3 totals 14 residues. The germline V gene encodes CDR1 SGHAT and CDR2 FQDESV (reference sequence). Trimming pared 5 bases from V and 2 bases from J, leaving 12 bases between. The CDR3 protein is CASSLGRGNTEAFF. As DNA, the CDR3 is TGTGCCAGCAGCCTGGGGCGGGGTAACACTGAAGCTTTCTTT. Using reference TRBV11-1 and TRBJ1-1 for the parts outside the CDR3, the full variable domain is EAEVAQSPRYKITEKSQAVAFWCDPISGHATLYWYRQILGQGPELLVQFQDESVVDDSQLPKDRFSAERLKGVDSTLKIQPAELGDSAMYLCASSLGRGNTEAFFGQGTRLTVV.